Listed below are T cell receptor beta chains from one sample, sequenced in a study of cytomegalovirus exposure and HLA in healthy donors. The repertoire was sequenced with immunoSEQ multiplex PCR; TCRdb's copy has only in-frame clones and lacks some. The table has some 150,000 clones, roughly a tenth seen once; the top ten hold approximately 2%. Sequenced material: PBMCs. These receptors came from a male donor in good health and CMV-seronegative. The CDR3 runs from the conserved cysteine through the conserved F or W. A D gene is named only where the DNA matches it firmly. Clone size is shown for a subset of rows, as once, few, many or a class of expanded clone.

clone size	V gene	D gene	J gene	CDR3 protein	CDR3 DNA
few	TRBV19	NA	TRBJ1-6	CASSIWPAKGDSPLHF	TGTGCCAGTAGTATTTGGCCGGCGAAGGGGGATTCACCCCTCCACTTT
NA	TRBV30	TRBD1	TRBJ2-7	CAWSADRDEKYF	TGTGCCTGGAGTGCGGACAGGGATGAGAAGTACTTC
few	TRBV18	TRBD1	TRBJ1-2	CASSVGDSYGYTF	TGTGCCAGCTCAGTTGGGGACAGCTATGGCTACACCTTC
NA	TRBV5-6	TRBD2	TRBJ2-3	CASSLRLAGSTDTQYF	TGTGCCAGCAGCTTGAGGTTAGCGGGTTCCACAGATACGCAGTATTTT
NA	TRBV7-2	NA	TRBJ2-5	CASSLAPGGRETQYF	TGTGCCAGCAGCTTAGCTCCTGGAGGAAGAGAGACCCAGTACTTC
few	TRBV5-4	NA	TRBJ2-2	CASSNPVRTGELFF	TGTGCCAGCAGCAATCCGGTACGGACCGGGGAGCTGTTTTTT
NA	TRBV29-1	NA	TRBJ1-5	CSIGTGNQPQHF	TGCAGCATTGGGACGGGGAATCAGCCCCAGCATTTT
NA	TRBV28	NA	TRBJ1-2	CASSLAGAGYTF	TGTGCCAGCAGTTTGGCGGGGGCTGGCTACACCTTC
few	TRBV6-5	NA	TRBJ1-5	CASRPTSYSNQPQHF	TGTGCCAGCAGACCGACAAGCTATAGCAATCAGCCCCAGCATTTT
NA	TRBV10-2	NA	TRBJ2-3	CASSARLEGMTDTQYF	TGCGCCAGCAGTGCTCGACTAGAAGGTATGACAGATACGCAGTATTTT
NA	TRBV7-9	NA	TRBJ2-1	CASSPQNEQFF	TGTGCCAGCAGCCCCCAGAATGAGCAGTTCTTC
NA	TRBV30	TRBD1	TRBJ2-6	CAWRLGTGLSGANVLTF	TGTGCCTGGAGGCTCGGGACAGGTTTATCTGGGGCCAACGTCCTGACTTTC
few	TRBV18	TRBD1	TRBJ2-7	CASSPPGGEQYF	TGTGCCAGCTCACCTCCAGGGGGCGAGCAGTACTTC
NA	TRBV4-1	NA	TRBJ2-2	CASSQGLENTGELFF	TGCGCCAGCAGCCAAGGGCTAGAGAACACCGGGGAGCTGTTTTTT
few	TRBV28	TRBD1	TRBJ1-1	CASSLGQGATTEAFF	TGTGCCAGCAGTTTAGGACAGGGGGCGACCACTGAAGCTTTCTTT
few	TRBV6-5	TRBD1	TRBJ2-2	CASSSGGRGTGELFF	TGTGCCAGCAGTTCGGGTGGCAGGGGGACCGGGGAGCTGTTTTTT
few	TRBV10-3	NA	TRBJ2-7	CAISESWDNEQYF	TGTGCCATCAGTGAGTCTTGGGACAACGAGCAGTACTTC